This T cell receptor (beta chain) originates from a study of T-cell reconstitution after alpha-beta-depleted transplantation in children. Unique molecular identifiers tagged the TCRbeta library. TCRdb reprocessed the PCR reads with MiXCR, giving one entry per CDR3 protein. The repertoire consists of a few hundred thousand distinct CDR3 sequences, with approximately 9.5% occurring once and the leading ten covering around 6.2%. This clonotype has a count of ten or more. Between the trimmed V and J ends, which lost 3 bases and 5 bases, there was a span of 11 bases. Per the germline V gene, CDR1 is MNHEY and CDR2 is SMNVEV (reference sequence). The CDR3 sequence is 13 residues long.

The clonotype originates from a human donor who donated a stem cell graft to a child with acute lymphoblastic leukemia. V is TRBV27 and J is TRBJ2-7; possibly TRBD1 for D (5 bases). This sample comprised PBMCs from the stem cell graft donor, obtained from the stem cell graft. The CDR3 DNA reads TGTGCCAGCAGTTTGGCCTGGGGCCACGAGCAGTACTTC. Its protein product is CASSLAWGHEQYF.